This TCR beta chain originates from a study of blood T cell repertoires in COVID-19. Whole-study context: PBMCs, B-cell-depleted T cells, or T cells were the source of the cDNA or gDNA that made up the material.

Per the authors' pipeline: Cell counts per sample came from amplifying reference gene primers. This table comes from immunoSEQ multiplex PCR, and its TCRdb copy is limited to in-frame clones, with some not included. Clone size and V and J calls were adopted from that table, with D and trimming inferred from the DNA. The sample consists of approximately 290,000 clones, about 88% of them appearing once. CDR3 length equals 13 residues. Germline V gene data show CDR1 as SGHNT and CDR2 as YYREEE (reference sequence). V lost 4 bases to trimming and J lost 7 bases; unmatched junction nucleotides: 8. Sequences were obtained from peripheral blood. The chain uses TRBV5-4 and TRBJ2-7, with TRBD2 matching over 7 bases. The TCR was taken from a woman aged 60-75 years with acute or convalescent COVID-19. CDR3 protein: CASSRDYLGEQYF. CDR3 nucleotide sequence: TGTGCCAGCAGCCGGGACTACCTCGGGGAGCAGTACTTC. The complete variable domain, with remaining parts taken from reference TRBV5-4 and TRBJ2-7, reads ETGVTQSPTHLIKTRGQQVTLRCSSQSGHNTVSWYQQALGQGPQFIFQYYREEENGRGNFPPRFSGLQFPNYSSELNVNALELDDSALYLCASSRDYLGEQYFGPGTRLTVT.